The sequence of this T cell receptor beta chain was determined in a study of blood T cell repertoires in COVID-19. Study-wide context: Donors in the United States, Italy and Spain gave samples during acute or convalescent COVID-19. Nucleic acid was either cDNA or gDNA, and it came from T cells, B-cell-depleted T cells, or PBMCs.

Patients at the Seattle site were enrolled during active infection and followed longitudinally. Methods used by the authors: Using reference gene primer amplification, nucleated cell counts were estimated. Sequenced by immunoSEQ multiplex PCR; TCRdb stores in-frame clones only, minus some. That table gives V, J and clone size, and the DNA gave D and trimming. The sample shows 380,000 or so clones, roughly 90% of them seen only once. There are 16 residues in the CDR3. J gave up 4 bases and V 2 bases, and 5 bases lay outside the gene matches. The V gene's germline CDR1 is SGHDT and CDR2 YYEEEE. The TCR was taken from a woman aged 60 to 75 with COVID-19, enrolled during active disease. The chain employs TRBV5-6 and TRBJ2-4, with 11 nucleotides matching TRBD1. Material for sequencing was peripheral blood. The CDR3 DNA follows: TGTGCCAGCAGCTTTATGGACAGGGGGCCGAAAAACATTCAGTACTTC. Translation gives CASSFMDRGPKNIQYF.